These 19 T cell receptor beta chains were sequenced from one sample in a study of shared clonotypes between healthy human individuals. Libraries were prepared by immunoSEQ multiplex PCR; TCRdb keeps only in-frame clonotypes and omits some of them. The data contain approximately 460,000 clones, about 74% of them singletons. Sequencing was done on a sample of PBMCs. The receptors were sampled from a woman in her thirties or forties in good health. Some clones in this sample may be carry-over from other donors' samples.

V is TRBV5-8 and J is TRBJ1-2, with 9 bases matching TRBD1. The V gene's germline CDR1 is SGHTS and CDR2 YDEGEE. V lost 1 base to trimming and J lost 6 bases; unmatched junction nucleotides: 1. The CDR3 length is 13 residues. CDR3 DNA sequence: TGTGCCAGCAGCTTGACAGGGGGCCATGGCTACACCTTC. This codes for CASSLTGGHGYTF. Full variable domain (missing parts from reference TRBV5-8 and TRBJ1-2): EAGVTQSPTHLIKTRGQQATLRCSPISGHTSVYWYQQALGLGLQFLLWYDEGEERNRGNFPPRFSGRQFPNYSSELNVNALELEDSALYLCASSLTGGHGYTFGSGTRLTVV.

This chain links TRBV28 with TRBJ1-2; D is unclear. The CDR3 is made up of 12 amino acids. The germline V gene has CDR1 MDHEN and CDR2 SYDVKM. The V end lost 6 bases, the J end lost 4 bases, and 9 bases lay between the germline ends. The CDR3 DNA is TGTGCCAGCAGCCGCCCGGGCTATGGCTACACCTTC. The encoded protein is CASSRPGYGYTF.

This clone was seen more than once but under ten times. The V gene is TRBV19, the J gene TRBJ2-7; 11 nucleotides agree with TRBD1. This CDR3 is 15 amino acids long. Germline V CDR1 and CDR2: LNHDA, SQIVND (reference sequence). With V trimmed by 9 bases and J by 6 bases, 13 bases remained unmatched. The CDR3 bases are TGTGCCAGCCAGAGGGGGACAGGGGGTTGGAGCGAGCAGTACTTC. It specifies CASQRGTGGWSEQYF.

CDR3 in DNA: TGTGCCTGGGAACGTAATGAAAAACTGTTTTTT. Its translation: CAWERNEKLFF. The chain uses TRBV30 and TRBJ1-4; D not certain. Deletions cut 5 bases from V and 4 bases from J, with 5 bases between. CDR3 length equals 11 residues. CDR1 is GTSNPN, CDR2 SVGIG, per germline (reference sequence).

The gene calls are TRBV18 and TRBJ2-1; no firm D call. Looked up from germline, CDR1 is KGHSH and CDR2 is LQKENI. This CDR3 has 13 residues. V was cut by 2 bases and J by 4 bases, with 6 bases left in between. The CDR3 protein is CASSPIGYNEQFF. In nucleotides, the CDR3 is TGTGCCAGCTCACCAATCGGTTACAATGAGCAGTTCTTC. Looking up the rest from reference TRBV18 and TRBJ2-1 gives the full variable domain: NAGVMQNPRHLVRRRGQEARLRCSPMKGHSHVYWYRQLPEEGLKFMVYLQKENIIDESGMPKERFSAEFPKEGPSILRIQQVVRGDSAAYFCASSPIGYNEQFFGPGTRLTVL.

This sequence joins TRBV19 and TRBJ2-7; D is tentatively TRBD1 or TRBD2 (5 bases each). Trimming shortened V by 2 bases and J by 0 bases, and 14 bases separated the two germline ends. The CDR3 has 16 amino acids. In germline, CDR1 is LNHDA, CDR2 SQIVND (reference sequence). This CDR3 reads CASSIRWGMSSYEQYF. CDR3 in DNA: TGTGCCAGTAGTATAAGGTGGGGGATGAGCTCCTACGAGCAGTACTTC.

This chain connects TRBV5-5 to TRBJ2-7; 8 bases align to TRBD1. This CDR3 contains 15 residues. Germline V gene lookup returns CDR1 SGHKS and CDR2 YYEKEE (reference sequence). Trimming at V came to 2 bases and at J to 3 bases, leaving 7 bases not matched to a gene. Here the CDR3 reads CASSFHGQGVYEQYF. The CDR3 nucleotides read TGTGCCAGCAGCTTTCATGGACAGGGTGTCTACGAGCAGTACTTC.

For this clone: A much larger clone differs by one base, so this may be a read error. The same CDR3 is also encoded by other DNA sequences in this sample. J is TRBJ1-5 and V is TRBV21-1; the table's TRBD1 call for D was not verified on the DNA. TRBV21-1 is labeled a pseudogene. The CDR3 is 20 residues long. The CDR3, as DNA: TGTGCCAGCAGCAAGAGAAACCAAATCAACAGGGGCTGGAGCAATCAGCCCCAGCATTTT. This encodes CASSKRNQINRGWSNQPQHF.

The chain carries TRBV25-1 and TRBJ1-5; 9 bases match TRBD1. CDR3 length: 14 residues. Germline CDR1 MGHDK, CDR2 SYGVNS. The J segment lost 6 bases and the V segment lost 3 bases, leaving 3 bases of the junction unmatched. The CDR3 DNA reads TGTGCCAGCAGTGAGGACAGGGGTAGTCAGCCCCAGCATTTT. This encodes CASSEDRGSQPQHF.

This clone was counted a few times. J is TRBJ2-5 and V is TRBV11-2; the D gene is possibly TRBD2 (6 bases). Trimming left V 2 bases short and J 4 bases short, with 14 bases between. The V gene's germline CDR1 is SGHAT and CDR2 FQNNGV. This CDR3 comprises 15 residues. The CDR3 DNA reads as TGTGCCAGCAGCTTAACCCGGGACTGGCCAGAGACCCAGTACTTC. It is translated as CASSLTRDWPETQYF.

This clone was counted many times. This sample includes further DNA sequences coding for the same CDR3. The V gene is TRBV25-1, the J gene TRBJ1-4, with 8 nucleotides matching TRBD1. Germline values: CDR1 MGHDK, CDR2 SYGVNS. V lost 1 base and J lost 8; bases outside the gene matches: 12. This CDR3 is built from 17 residues. CDR3 in DNA: TGTGCCAGCAGTGAATCAGTTATCGGGCACAGGGGGGAAAAACTGTTTTTT. Translation gives CASSESVIGHRGEKLFF.

Comment on this clone: A single base separates this from a much larger clone, so it may be a read error. The chain recombines TRBV30 with TRBJ2-3, with D perhaps TRBD1 (6 bases). The germline CDR1 and CDR2 sequences are GTSNPN and SVGIG (reference sequence). The CDR3 is 13 amino acids. CDR3: CAWTRGSTGTQYF. The CDR3 DNA reads as TGTGCCTGGACCAGGGGAAGCACAGGTACGCAGTATTTT.

The rearrangement joins TRBV9 to TRBJ2-5; the match to TRBD2 covers 7 bases. Trimming removed 0 bases from V and 4 bases from J; junction bases left unmatched: 12. Germline V gene lookup returns CDR1 SGDLS and CDR2 YYNGEE. The CDR3 loop spans 17 amino acids. The CDR3 protein is CASSVGGGGPSGETQYF. The DNA for the CDR3 is TGTGCCAGCAGCGTAGGTGGGGGAGGGCCTTCCGGAGAGACCCAGTACTTC.

This clone was observed a single time. This probably arose from a read error, given a far larger clone one base away. In the same sample, other DNA sequences code for this CDR3. The V and J genes are TRBV30 and TRBJ2-2; 12 nucleotides align to TRBD2. V was pared by 8 bases and J by 7 bases, with 11 bases of the junction left unmatched. CDR3 length: 15 amino acids. In germline, CDR1 is GTSNPN, CDR2 SVGIG (reference sequence). This CDR3 is CAGASGRAGIGELFF. Here the CDR3 DNA reads TGTGCCGGGGCTAGCGGGAGGGCCGGTATCGGGGAGCTGTTTTTT.

The V call is TRBV5-1, the J call TRBJ2-7, with a tentative D call TRBD2 (5 bases). The length of the CDR3 is 16 residues. V was shortened by 4 bases and J by 0 bases, with 17 bases between the two germline ends. Germline V lookup: CDR1 SGHRS, CDR2 YFSETQ. In DNA form, the CDR3 reads TGCGCCAGCAGCGTAATACCGGGAACCGCCTCCTACGAGCAGTACTTC. This codes for CASSVIPGTASYEQYF.

The chain employs TRBV7-7 and TRBJ2-5, with D maybe TRBD2 (6 bases). Germline V CDR1 and CDR2: SSHAT, FNYEAQ (reference sequence). The CDR3 covers 12 residues. The V and J ends lost 8 bases and 5 bases respectively, with 12 bases between them. CDR3: CASGTDWETQYF. As DNA, the CDR3 is TGTGCCAGCGGGACTGACTGGGAGACCCAGTACTTC.

The CDR3 is CASSLNRAEEKLFF. Here the CDR3 DNA reads TGTGCCAGCAGCCTTAACAGGGCGGAGGAAAAACTGTTTTTT. The chain joins TRBV7-2 to TRBJ1-4, with a possible D match to TRBD1 (6 bases). This CDR3 comprises 14 residues. The germline V gene encodes CDR1 SGHTA and CDR2 FQGNSA. V lost 5 bases and J 8 bases, leaving 15 bases between the germline ends.

The CDR3, as DNA: TGTGCCAGCACTACCGACAGGGCCCACTATGGCTACACCTTC. It encodes CASTTDRAHYGYTF. The rearrangement joins TRBV18 to TRBJ1-2, with TRBD1 matching 7 bases. This CDR3 is built from 14 residues. The ends lost 8 bases at V and 3 bases at J; junction bases unmatched: 9. The germline V gene encodes CDR1 KGHSH and CDR2 LQKENI. The variable domain in full, with the rest retrieved from reference TRBV18 and TRBJ1-2, is NAGVMQNPRHLVRRRGQEARLRCSPMKGHSHVYWYRQLPEEGLKFMVYLQKENIIDESGMPKERFSAEFPKEGPSILRIQQVVRGDSAAYFCASTTDRAHYGYTFGSGTRLTVV.

With respect to this clone: A much larger clone lies a single base off, so this may be a read error. Other DNA sequences in the same sample also yield this CDR3. The rearrangement links TRBV9 to TRBJ1-3, with D possibly matching TRBD1 (5 bases). The CDR3 length is 13 residues. The V gene's germline CDR1 is SGDLS and CDR2 YYNGEE. V was clipped by 4 bases and J by 4 bases, with 9 bases between them. CDR3 sequence (DNA): TGTGCCAGCAGCCCCCAGGGCGGAAACACCATATATTTT. This sequence encodes CASSPQGGNTIYF.